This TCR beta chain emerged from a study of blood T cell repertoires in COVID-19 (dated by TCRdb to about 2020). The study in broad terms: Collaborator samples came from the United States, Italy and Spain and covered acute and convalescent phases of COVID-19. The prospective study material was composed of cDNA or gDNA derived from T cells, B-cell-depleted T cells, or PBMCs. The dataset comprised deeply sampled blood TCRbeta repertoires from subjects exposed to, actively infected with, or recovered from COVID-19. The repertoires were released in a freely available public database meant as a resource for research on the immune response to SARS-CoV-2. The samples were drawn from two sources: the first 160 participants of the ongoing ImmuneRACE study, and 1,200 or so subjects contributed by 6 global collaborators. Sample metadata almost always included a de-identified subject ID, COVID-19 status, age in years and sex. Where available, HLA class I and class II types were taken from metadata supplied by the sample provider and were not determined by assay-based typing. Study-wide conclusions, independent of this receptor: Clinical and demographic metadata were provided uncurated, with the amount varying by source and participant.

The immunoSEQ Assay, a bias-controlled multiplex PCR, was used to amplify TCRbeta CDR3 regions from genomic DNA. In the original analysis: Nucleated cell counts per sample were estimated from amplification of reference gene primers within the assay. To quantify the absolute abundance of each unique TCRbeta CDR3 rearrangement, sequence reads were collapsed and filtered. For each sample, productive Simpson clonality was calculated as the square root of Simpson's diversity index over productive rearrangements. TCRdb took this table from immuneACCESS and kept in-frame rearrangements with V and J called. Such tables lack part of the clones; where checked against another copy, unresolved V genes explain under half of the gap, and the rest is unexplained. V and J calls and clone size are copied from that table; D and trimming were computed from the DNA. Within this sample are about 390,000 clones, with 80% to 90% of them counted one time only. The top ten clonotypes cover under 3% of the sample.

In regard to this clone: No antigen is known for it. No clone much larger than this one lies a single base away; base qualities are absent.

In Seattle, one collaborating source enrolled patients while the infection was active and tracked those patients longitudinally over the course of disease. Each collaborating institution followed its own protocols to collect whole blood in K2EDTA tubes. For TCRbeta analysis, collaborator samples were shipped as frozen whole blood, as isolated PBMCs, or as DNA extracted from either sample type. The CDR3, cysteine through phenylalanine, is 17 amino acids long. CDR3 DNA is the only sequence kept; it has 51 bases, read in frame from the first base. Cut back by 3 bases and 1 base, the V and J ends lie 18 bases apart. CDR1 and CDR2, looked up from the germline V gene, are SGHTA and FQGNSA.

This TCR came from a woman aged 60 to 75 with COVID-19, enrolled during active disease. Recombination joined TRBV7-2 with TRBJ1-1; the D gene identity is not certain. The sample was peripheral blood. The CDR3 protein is CASSFGPWGGRNTEAFF. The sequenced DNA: TGTGCCAGCAGCTTTGGCCCGTGGGGTGGGAGGAACACTGAAGCTTTCTTT.